A selection of T cell receptor beta chains follows, all from one sample in a study of a mutant IDH1 vaccine in newly diagnosed glioma. Clones were read by immunoSEQ multiplex PCR, and TCRdb kept only the in-frame ones, dropping some. This table has some 57,000 clones, 70% to 85% appearing once. These receptors lack a known antigen. The material sequenced was PBMCs, taken from a glioma patient whose treatment included an IDH1 peptide vaccine. The receptors come from a woman in her thirties or forties with glioma. Some clones in this sample may be carry-over from other donors' samples. The CDR3 runs from the conserved cysteine through the conserved F or W. D genes are given only for firm matches. Clone sizes are given selectively: once, few, many, or a class where the clone is expanded.

D gene	V gene	clone size	J gene	CDR3 DNA	CDR3 protein
NA	TRBV10-3	once	TRBJ2-2	TGTGCCACCTCAGGAAGGGCAATCGCCGGGGAGCTGTTTTTT	CATSGRAIAGELFF
NA	TRBV5-1	once	TRBJ1-1	TGCGCCAGCAGCTTGTTCCCAGGGAGAAACACTGAAGCTTTCTTT	CASSLFPGRNTEAFF
NA	TRBV6-6	once	TRBJ1-6	TGTGCCAGCAGCCGAACAGGGAGGGTGGATTCACCCCTCCACTTT	CASSRTGRVDSPLHF
TRBD1	TRBV19	NA	TRBJ2-7	TGTGCCAGTAGTGTGCATGGACAGGGCTCCTACGAGCAGTACTTC	CASSVHGQGSYEQYF
NA	TRBV10-3	NA	TRBJ2-7	TGTGCCATCAGTGAGATTCCGCGGGGCCCCCCCTTCGTTGAGCAGTACTTC	CAISEIPRGPPFVEQYF
NA	TRBV7-2	NA	TRBJ2-2	TGTGCCAGCAGCCCCCTCAGAGACACCGGGGAGCTGTTTTTT	CASSPLRDTGELFF
NA	TRBV4-1	NA	TRBJ2-3	TGCGCCAGCAGCCAAGAGGACTTCGAGCGGGCGCAGTATTTT	CASSQEDFERAQYF
NA	TRBV11-3	NA	TRBJ2-2	TGTGCCAGCAGCGAAGCAACTGGGGAGCTGTTTTTT	CASSEATGELFF
TRBD1	TRBV2	NA	TRBJ1-2	TGTGCCAGCATGAGGACAGGGGACAACTATGGCTACACCTTC	CASMRTGDNYGYTF
TRBD1	TRBV13	NA	TRBJ1-1	TGTGCCAGCAGCTTAGTTCCAGGGGGCAGGGACACTGAAGCTTTCTTT	CASSLVPGGRDTEAFF
NA	TRBV5-1	NA	TRBJ1-1	TGCGCCAGCAGCTTGGACCAGATGAACACTGAAGCTTTCTTT	CASSLDQMNTEAFF
NA	TRBV6-1	NA	TRBJ2-5	TGTGCCTCCATGGACTGGTACTTC	CASMDWYF
NA	TRBV28	few	TRBJ1-4	TGTGCCAGCAGTCCGCCCGGGGATAATGAAAAACTGTTTTTT	CASSPPGDNEKLFF
TRBD2	TRBV18	few	TRBJ2-1	TGTGCCAGCTCACTGGGACTAGGCTTGGATGAGCAGTTCTTC	CASSLGLGLDEQFF
NA	TRBV7-2	NA	TRBJ1-4	TGTGCCAGCAGCTTAGCGGGAAGACCTAGGGAAAAACTGTTTTTT	CASSLAGRPREKLFF
TRBD1	TRBV10-3	few	TRBJ1-2	TGTGCCATCAGCGACAGGGCCTATGGCTACACCTTC	CAISDRAYGYTF
TRBD1	TRBV6-1	NA	TRBJ2-7	TGTGCCAGCAGTGAATGGACAGGGGTTAACGAGCAGTACTTC	CASSEWTGVNEQYF
NA	TRBV15	once	TRBJ1-1	TGTGCCACCAGCAGACCTTGGGGGGCGACTGAAGCTTTCTTT	CATSRPWGATEAFF
NA	TRBV27	once	TRBJ2-7	TGTGCCAGCAGTCTAACGGTAGGGGACCTTAACTACGAGCAGTACTTC	CASSLTVGDLNYEQYF
NA	TRBV5-8	NA	TRBJ1-5	TGTGCCAGCAGCTTGGGTGTGCGGCGGGATCAGCCCCAGCATTTT	CASSLGVRRDQPQHF
NA	TRBV5-1	once	TRBJ2-7	TGCGCCAGCGGCGGGACAGACCGATACGAGCAGTACTTC	CASGGTDRYEQYF
NA	TRBV27	NA	TRBJ2-7	TGTGCCAGCAGTCTAGGACTATTTGGATACGAGCAGTACTTC	CASSLGLFGYEQYF
NA	TRBV7-2	NA	TRBJ1-5	TGTGCCAGCAGCTTACTAGGCGATCAGCCCCAGCATTTT	CASSLLGDQPQHF
NA	TRBV2	NA	TRBJ2-5	TGTGCCAGCCCTGGACTGCCAGAGACCCAGTACTTC	CASPGLPETQYF
NA	TRBV7-9	once	TRBJ1-1	TGTGCCAGCAGCCAACAGGGCGGGACTGAAGCTTTCTTT	CASSQQGGTEAFF
NA	TRBV28	NA	TRBJ2-7	TGTGCCAGCAGTGGGGGTCAGGGGCTCTCCTACGAGCAGTACTTC	CASSGGQGLSYEQYF
TRBD2	TRBV2	once	TRBJ2-4	TGTGCCAGCAGTGTCGGTCAGGCCTCCGGGGGGAAAAACATTCAGTACTTC	CASSVGQASGGKNIQYF
TRBD2	TRBV4-2	once	TRBJ2-3	TGTGCCAGCAGCCAAGATCTACGGGGGGGTGCCCGTCCCCGTTTT	CASSQDLRGGARPRF
TRBD2	TRBV19	NA	TRBJ2-1	TGTGCCAGTAGCTCAAATCCTCTAGCGGGGGACTACAATGAGCAGTTCTTC	CASSSNPLAGDYNEQFF
TRBD1	TRBV7-3	NA	TRBJ1-6	TGTGCCAGCAGCACGGGACAGGGGAATTCACCCCTCCACTTT	CASSTGQGNSPLHF
TRBD1	TRBV29-1	once	TRBJ2-1	TGCAGCGTTGAGCGCAGGGGGAGTTACAATGAGCAGTTCTTC	CSVERRGSYNEQFF
TRBD1	TRBV19	few	TRBJ1-1	TGTGCCAGTAGTAAACGACAGGGAGACACTGAAGCTTTCTTT	CASSKRQGDTEAFF
NA	TRBV30	NA	TRBJ2-1	TGTGCCTGGAGTGTAAACGTGTTCGAGCAGTTCTTC	CAWSVNVFEQFF
NA	TRBV27	NA	TRBJ2-7	TGTGCCAGCGCCCCAGGTGCGGTTTACGAGCAGTACTTC	CASAPGAVYEQYF
NA	TRBV2	few	TRBJ2-7	TGTGCCAGCAGTGAAACAGAACTCGGCGAGCAGTACTTC	CASSETELGEQYF
NA	TRBV5-4	NA	TRBJ2-5	TGTGCCAGCAGCTTGGTCGGGGGCGCCCTCAAGCAGTACTTC	CASSLVGGALKQYF
TRBD1	TRBV30	NA	TRBJ1-2	TGTGCCTTTACAGGGGACCCGCTAGAAAATGGCTACACCTTC	CAFTGDPLENGYTF
TRBD1	TRBV9	NA	TRBJ2-6	TGTGCCAGCAGCCCTGGGACAGGGGGCGACCCCTCTGGGGCCAACGTCCTGACTTTC	CASSPGTGGDPSGANVLTF
TRBD1	TRBV9	NA	TRBJ1-2	TGTGCCAGCAGCGTAAGCCAGGGGGTCTATGGCTACACCTTC	CASSVSQGVYGYTF
NA	TRBV27	large	TRBJ1-1	TGTGCCAGCAGTTTATGGGGGGGCGAGGGGGACACTGAAGCTTTCTTT	CASSLWGGEGDTEAFF
NA	TRBV10-3	once	TRBJ1-1	TGTGCCATCCAACAGGGTTGGGGGACCGCTGAAGCTTTCTTT	CAIQQGWGTAEAFF
TRBD1	TRBV7-8	NA	TRBJ2-7	TGTGCCAGCAGCTTAGCGTGGGACAGGAGTCCCTACGAGCAGTACTTC	CASSLAWDRSPYEQYF